This T cell receptor (beta chain) was documented in a study of blood T cell repertoires in COVID-19. Study information: T cells, B-cell-depleted T cells, or PBMCs supplied cDNA or gDNA.

V shed 1 base and J 2 bases; nucleotides not matched to a gene: 10. Germline V gene sequence: CDR1 SGHNT, CDR2 YENEEA. CDR3 length: 17 amino acids. Original processing notes: Quantification of nucleated cells was approximated via reference gene primer amplification. Some clones are missing from TCRdb's copy, which holds only in-frame ones; the method was immunoSEQ multiplex PCR. For V, J and clone size, that table is used; D and trimming come from the DNA. Counted here are 350,000 to 450,000 clones, around 87% occurring once; the ten biggest clones make up approximately 2.5%. V usage is TRBV11-3 and J usage is TRBJ2-5; 7 bases match TRBD1. The source is a woman aged 55-75 years with COVID-19, enrolled during active disease. Sequenced: peripheral blood. The CDR3 is CASSLGGGRPNQETQYF. The CDR3, as DNA: TGTGCCAGCAGCTTAGGAGGGGGCAGGCCCAATCAAGAGACCCAGTACTTC.